What follows are 15 T cell receptor beta chains derived from one specimen sequenced in a study of T cell repertoires in cytomegalovirus infection. TCRdb recomputed calls from the reads with MiXCR, one row per CDR3 protein. Of about 740,000 distinct CDR3 sequences listed, less than 40% are singletons. The sequenced sample was PBMCs. The receptors here all came from a human donor in good health (CMV status not recorded). Some clones in this sample may be carry-over from other donors' samples.

This clonotype came up a few times. V is TRBV28 and J is TRBJ1-6, with D hard to call. The CDR3 runs 13 residues. Germline values: CDR1 MDHEN, CDR2 SYDVKM. V lost 2 bases and J 9 bases, leaving 8 bases between the germline ends. The CDR3 sequence: CASSLNMGSPLHF. The CDR3 DNA follows: TGTGCCAGCAGTTTAAATATGGGTTCACCCCTCCACTTT.

This clonotype was detected ten times or more. V is TRBV7-9 and J is TRBJ1-1; tentatively, D is TRBD1 (5 bases). CDR3 length: 15 residues. V was clipped by 1 base and J by 5 bases, with 14 bases between them. Looked up from germline, CDR1 is SEHNR and CDR2 is FQNEAQ (reference sequence). DNA for the CDR3: TGTGCCAGCAGCTTAGGTTATCCAGGGATTACTGAAGCTTTCTTT. Protein sequence: CASSLGYPGITEAFF.

The chain links TRBV19 to TRBJ2-1; 9 bases are a match to TRBD2. The ends lost 5 bases at V and 13 bases at J; junction bases unmatched: 18. Germline V gives CDR1 LNHDA, CDR2 SQIVND (reference sequence). This CDR3 has 16 residues. The chain's CDR3 is CASSSRLSGGASPQFF. In DNA form, the CDR3 reads TGTGCCAGTAGTTCCCGTCTTAGCGGGGGCGCTTCGCCCCAGTTCTTC.

This clonotype was counted between two and nine times. The chain employs TRBV20-1 and TRBJ2-2, with D maybe TRBD1 (5 bases). V was pared by 2 bases and J by 5 bases, with 21 bases between. Germline V gene data show CDR1 as DFQATT and CDR2 as SNEGSKA (reference sequence). The CDR3 has 17 amino acids. In DNA, the CDR3 is TGCAGTGCTAGACAATCCCGGACAAAAGGACCGACCGGGGAGCTGTTTTTT. Protein sequence: CSARQSRTKGPTGELFF.

The chain carries TRBV6-5 and TRBJ1-6, with 7 bases fitting TRBD1. The CDR3 totals 15 residues. Trimming took 1 base from V and 10 from J; bases not matched to a gene: 7. In germline, CDR1 is MNHEY, CDR2 SVGAGI. The CDR3 here is CASSYLGQVYSPLHF. The CDR3 bases are TGTGCCAGCAGTTACTTAGGACAGGTTTACTCACCCCTCCACTTT.

This clonotype was found a few times. The V gene is TRBV15, the J gene TRBJ1-1; no firm D call. Trimming cost V 0 bases and J 1 base, with 3 bases left between them. The CDR3 is 13 amino acids. From germline, CDR1 is LNHNV and CDR2 YYDKDF (reference sequence). CDR3 sequence (DNA): TGTGCCACCAGCAGAGATTCGAACACTGAAGCTTTCTTT. This gives the protein CATSRDSNTEAFF. Full variable domain (rest looked up from reference TRBV15 and TRBJ1-1): DAMVIQNPRYQVTQFGKPVTLSCSQTLNHNVMYWYQQKSSQAPKLLFHYYDKDFNNEADTPDNFQSRRPNTSFCFLDIRSPGLGDTAMYLCATSRDSNTEAFFGQGTRLTVV.

The CDR3: CASSIDLAGFVRGTEAFF. The CDR3 nucleotides read TGTGCCAGTAGTATAGATCTTGCAGGTTTTGTTCGGGGCACTGAAGCTTTCTTT. V gene TRBV19 combines with J gene TRBJ1-1; D is uncertain. V was cut by 0 bases and J by 4 bases, with 21 bases left in between. The CDR3 length is 18 residues. The germline CDR1 and CDR2 sequences are LNHDA and SQIVND (reference sequence).

The rearrangement joins TRBV20-1 to TRBJ1-2; a possible D gene is TRBD1 (6 bases). The CDR3 is 14 residues long. CDR1 and CDR2 (germline): DFQATT, SNEGSKA (reference sequence). V was cut by 5 bases and J by 3 bases, with 16 bases left in between. CDR3 residues: CSASPDRVYYGYTF. CDR3 bases: TGCAGTGCTTCCCCGGACAGAGTTTACTATGGCTACACCTTC.

This chain connects TRBV13 to TRBJ2-3; 12 bases are a match to TRBD2. The CDR3 runs to 14 residues. Germline V CDR1 and CDR2: PRHDT, FYEKMQ (reference sequence). Losses at the gene ends were 5 bases for V and 6 bases for J; bases not matched to a gene: 3. The CDR3 nucleotides read TGTGCCAGCAGCGCCGGGACTAGCGGGGATACGCAGTATTTT. This codes for CASSAGTSGDTQYF.

J is TRBJ2-1 and V is TRBV28; tentative D call: TRBD1 (5 bases). V was pared by 3 bases and J by 10 bases, with 7 bases between. The CDR3 has 11 residues. The germline gives CDR1 MDHEN, CDR2 SYDVKM. The DNA for the CDR3 is TGTGCCAGCAGTTTCCCAGGGGAGCAGTTCTTC. Protein sequence: CASSFPGEQFF.

The chain couples TRBV19 to TRBJ1-4; D is undetermined. V shed 7 bases and J shed 5 bases, with 23 bases lying between them. Germline-derived CDR1 and CDR2 are LNHDA and SQIVND (reference sequence). This CDR3 has 17 residues. CDR3 sequence: CASTYYPREVRNEKLFF. CDR3 nucleotides: TGTGCCAGTACCTACTACCCCCGGGAAGTGAGAAATGAAAAACTGTTTTTT.

There are many counts of this clonotype. The gene calls are TRBV28 and TRBJ1-2; D not resolved. The germline V gene has CDR1 MDHEN and CDR2 SYDVKM. The CDR3 is made up of 16 amino acids. V shed 5 bases and J shed 4 bases, with 20 bases lying between them. The DNA of the CDR3 is TGTGCCAGCAGTATTTTCCAGGTTCTGTCTAGCTATGGCTACACCTTC. As protein: CASSIFQVLSSYGYTF.

This clonotype was detected only a few times. V is TRBV6-5 and J is TRBJ1-2, with D hard to call. Germline V gene lookup returns CDR1 MNHEY and CDR2 SVGAGI. The CDR3 runs 14 residues. Trimming stripped 2 bases from V and 5 bases from J, with 12 bases between. CDR3 DNA: TGTGCCAGCAGTTACGCACTGGCCCCGTATGGCTACACCTTC. Its translation is CASSYALAPYGYTF.

CDR3 residues: CASSGRPGLADLTDTQYF. In nucleotides, the CDR3 is TGTGCCAGCAGCGGAAGACCGGGACTAGCGGACCTCACAGATACGCAGTATTTT. The chain uses TRBV7-2 and TRBJ2-3, with 11 bases lining up with TRBD2. Unmatched junction bases numbered 12, after V lost 5 bases and J lost 2 bases. The germline V gene has CDR1 SGHTA and CDR2 FQGNSA. The CDR3 is made up of 18 amino acids. Full variable domain (outside the CDR3, taken from reference TRBV7-2 and TRBJ2-3): GAGVSQSPSNKVTEKGKDVELRCDPISGHTALYWYRQSLGQGLEFLIYFQGNSAPDKSGLPSDRFSAERTGGSVSTLTIQRTQQEDSAVYLCASSGRPGLADLTDTQYFGPGTRLTVL.

CDR3 loop: CASSYTGGSTTSSPLHF. CDR3 bases: TGTGCCAGCAGTTACACAGGGGGCTCTACCACATCATCACCCCTCCACTTT. The V gene is TRBV6-5, the J gene TRBJ1-6; 9 bases map to TRBD1. CDR1 is MNHEY and CDR2 is SVGAGI in the germline V gene. Germline trimming cut 2 bases from V and 10 bases from J; bases unmatched to any gene: 12. The CDR3 consists of 17 residues.